This record covers a single T cell receptor beta chain. Its antigen is undetermined. This sample stems from a study of vaccination effects on CD4 cells after COVID-19. Across the study: The second dose preceded post-vaccine samples by a median of 72 days.

There are 17 residues in the CDR3. With 0 bases removed from V and 2 bases from J, the gap between germline ends came to 18 bases. Per the germline V gene, CDR1 is SGHRS and CDR2 is YFSETQ. Measured with immunoSEQ multiplex PCR; TCRdb has only the in-frame clones, and not every one. The sample has tens of thousands of clones; 74% are singletons. With approximately 9 days of culture completed, CD4+ T cells were isolated. Their SARS-CoV-2 infection, verified by PCR, occurred between March and December 2020. Of the BNT162b2 and mRNA-1273 vaccines, participants received two doses of one or the other. The chain has TRBV5-1 and TRBJ2-7, with D tentatively TRBD2 (6 bases). This receptor was identified in a human donor who had a prior SARS-CoV-2 infection. Source: CD4+ T cells from PBMCs cultured without peptide, taken after COVID-19 vaccination. The DNA of the CDR3 is TGCGCCAGCAGCTTGGGGGGGGTTAGTGACGGGGCCTACGAGCAGTACTTC. It codes for CASSLGGVSDGAYEQYF.